The entry below gives a single T cell receptor (beta chain) sequence along with its context. These data come from a study of T cell changes during pregnancy in multiple sclerosis. The protocol was immunoSEQ multiplex PCR, while the TCRdb copy is restricted to in-frame clones and leaves out a portion. Of tens of thousands of clones in the sample, over 80% were seen once. The material sequenced was CD4+ T cells from peripheral blood mononuclear cells, taken in the second trimester of pregnancy. This sequence originates from a female donor in good health, enrolled as a control in a pregnancy study.

CDR3 protein: CASSLLGVANTGELFF. In nucleotides, the CDR3 is TGTGCCAGCAGTTTACTCGGTGTCGCGAACACCGGGGAGCTGTTTTTT. This rearrangement joins TRBV27 to TRBJ2-2, with D hard to call. The CDR3 has 16 residues. The V gene's germline CDR1 is MNHEY and CDR2 SMNVEV (reference sequence). V was clipped by 2 bases and J by 0 bases, with 10 bases between them.